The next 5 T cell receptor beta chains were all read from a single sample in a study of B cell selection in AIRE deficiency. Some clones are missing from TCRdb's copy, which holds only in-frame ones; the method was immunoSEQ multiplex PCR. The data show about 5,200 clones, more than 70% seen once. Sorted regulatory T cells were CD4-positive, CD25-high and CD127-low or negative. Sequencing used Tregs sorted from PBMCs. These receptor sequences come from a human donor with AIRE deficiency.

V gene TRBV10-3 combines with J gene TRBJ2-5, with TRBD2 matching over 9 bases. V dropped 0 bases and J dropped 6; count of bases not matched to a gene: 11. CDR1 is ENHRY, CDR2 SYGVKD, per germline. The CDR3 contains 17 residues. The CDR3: CAISESLGGGARKTQYF. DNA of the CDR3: TGTGCCATCAGTGAGTCGTTAGGCGGGGGGGCCCGGAAGACCCAGTACTTC.

This CDR3 is CAIRGLGPDTGELFF. CDR3 in DNA: TGTGCCATCAGGGGTCTTGGGCCTGACACCGGGGAGCTGTTTTTT. J is TRBJ2-2 and V is TRBV10-3; the D is unclear. Trimming stripped 6 bases from V and 3 bases from J, with 14 bases between. The CDR3 spans 15 residues. Germline V gene sequence: CDR1 ENHRY, CDR2 SYGVKD.

CDR3 residues: CASSGRSGGISNEQFF. For the CDR3, the DNA is TGTGCCAGCAGCGGACGGAGCGGGGGAATCTCCAATGAGCAGTTCTTC. This rearrangement joins TRBV7-2 to TRBJ2-1; 8 nucleotides line up with TRBD2. Germline CDR1 is SGHTA and CDR2 is FQGNSA. The CDR3 is 16 residues long. J gave up 6 bases and V 5 bases, and 12 bases lay outside the gene matches.

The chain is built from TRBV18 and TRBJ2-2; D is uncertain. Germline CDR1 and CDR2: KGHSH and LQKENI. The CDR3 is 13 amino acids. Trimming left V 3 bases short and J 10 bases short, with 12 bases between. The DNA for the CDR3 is TGTGCCAGCTCACCCATTGGACGAGAGGAGCTGTTTTTT. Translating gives CASSPIGREELFF.

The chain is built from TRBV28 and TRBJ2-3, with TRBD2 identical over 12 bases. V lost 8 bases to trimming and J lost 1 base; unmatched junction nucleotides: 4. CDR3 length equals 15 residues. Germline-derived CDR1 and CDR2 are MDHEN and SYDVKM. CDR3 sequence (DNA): TGTGCCAGCCTCGGACTAGCGGGGCGCACAGATACGCAGTATTTT. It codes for CASLGLAGRTDTQYF.